This passage covers 11 T cell receptor beta chains from one sample sequenced in a study of cytomegalovirus exposure and HLA in healthy donors. The PCR used 60 Vbeta and 13 Jbeta primers. Assay: immunoSEQ multiplex PCR; the TCRdb copy retains only in-frame clones and omits some. Of about 160,000 clones listed, 75% to 85% are singletons. What was sequenced was PBMCs. All receptors come from a woman aged 50 to 65 in good health and CMV-seronegative.

The rearrangement joins TRBV6-1 to TRBJ1-2; 9 bases map to TRBD1. The CDR3 contains 12 residues. From germline, CDR1 is MNHNS and CDR2 SASEGT. Here the CDR3 DNA reads TGTGCTTTAACAGGGGGCGGCCCTGGCTACACCTTC. Protein sequence: CALTGGGPGYTF.

There are a few counts of this clone. The chain joins TRBV5-1 to TRBJ2-5; 8 nucleotides line up with TRBD2. The CDR3 length is 16 residues. The J segment lost 4 bases and the V segment lost 0 bases, leaving 8 bases of the junction unmatched. CDR1 and CDR2 (germline): SGHRS, YFSETQ. This CDR3 is CASSLAITSGGETQYF. In nucleotides, the CDR3 is TGCGCCAGCAGCTTGGCCATAACTAGCGGAGGAGAGACCCAGTACTTC.

This chain connects TRBV7-2 to TRBJ2-1, with 7 bases matching TRBD2. Germline CDR1 and CDR2: SGHTA and FQGNSA. V was clipped by 6 bases and J by 11 bases; unmatched bases: 19. The CDR3 runs to 16 residues. The CDR3 is CASRPASSGAGMQQFF. The CDR3 DNA follows: TGTGCCAGCAGGCCCGCTTCTAGCGGAGCTGGCATGCAGCAGTTCTTC. Variable domain in full (rest from reference TRBV7-2 and TRBJ2-1): GAGVSQSPSNKVTEKGKDVELRCDPISGHTALYWYRQSLGQGLEFLIYFQGNSAPDKSGLPSDRFSAERTGGSVSTLTIQRTQQEDSAVYLCASRPASSGAGMQQFFGPGTRLTVL.

V gene TRBV9 combines with J gene TRBJ2-2; 12 nucleotides line up with TRBD2. This CDR3 spans 18 amino acids. Germline CDR1 and CDR2: SGDLS and YYNGEE. V lost 3 bases and J lost 4; bases outside the gene matches: 10. The CDR3 sequence is CASSGLAGVWAGTGELFF. CDR3 nucleotides: TGTGCCAGCAGCGGACTAGCGGGAGTATGGGCCGGCACCGGGGAGCTGTTTTTT.

V is TRBV12-5 and J is TRBJ2-5; unclear D gene. Trimming pared 3 bases from V and 0 bases from J, leaving 5 bases between. This CDR3 comprises 13 residues. Germline loops: CDR1 LGHNT, CDR2 FRNRAP. CDR3 bases: TGTGCTAGTGGTTTCGTCGACCAAGAGACCCAGTACTTC. Translating gives CASGFVDQETQYF.

The count of this clone is one. Other DNA sequences within the sample encode an identical CDR3. The chain has TRBV6-1 and TRBJ1-4; D remains ambiguous. The CDR3 is 14 amino acids. Trimming removed 1 base at V and 8 bases at J, with 11 bases between. Germline values: CDR1 MNHNS, CDR2 SASEGT. The CDR3 sequence is CASSEVMREEKLFF. The CDR3, as DNA: TGTGCCAGCAGTGAAGTCATGAGGGAAGAAAAACTGTTTTTT.

The chain combines TRBV7-2 with TRBJ2-3; tentatively, D is TRBD2 (6 bases). Trimming cost V 1 base and J 2 bases, with 13 bases left between them. Per the germline V gene, CDR1 is SGHTA and CDR2 is FQGNSA. The CDR3 totals 16 residues. CDR3 coding DNA: TGTGCCAGCAGCTTAGGTGGGACTCGGCCCACAGATACGCAGTATTTT. Translating it yields CASSLGGTRPTDTQYF.

The J gene is TRBJ1-1, the V gene TRBV27; D is unclear. Germline loops: CDR1 MNHEY, CDR2 SMNVEV (reference sequence). The CDR3 totals 15 residues. V was cut by 4 bases and J by 3 bases, with 15 bases left in between. CDR3 residues: CASSSLGLADTEAFF. In nucleotides, the CDR3 is TGTGCCAGCAGTTCCCTCGGGTTGGCGGACACTGAAGCTTTCTTT.

V gene TRBV10-3 combines with J gene TRBJ2-1; tentatively, D is TRBD1 (5 bases). This CDR3 is built from 13 residues. V was shortened by 3 bases and J by 10 bases, with 13 bases between the two germline ends. CDR1 and CDR2 from the germline V gene are ENHRY and SYGVKD. The CDR3 reads CAISDSGPREQFF. The CDR3 DNA reads as TGTGCCATCAGTGATTCAGGGCCTCGCGAGCAGTTCTTC.

The chain is built from TRBV11-2 and TRBJ2-7; D unclear. This CDR3 is 12 amino acids long. Germline V gives CDR1 SGHAT, CDR2 FQNNGV. V dropped 0 bases and J dropped 6 bases, with 6 bases sitting between them. This CDR3 is CASSLESGEQYF. The CDR3 DNA is TGTGCCAGCAGCTTAGAATCAGGCGAGCAGTACTTC.

This clone was observed a handful of times. This chain uses TRBV6-1 with TRBJ2-7, with 12 bases lining up with TRBD2. Per the germline V gene, CDR1 is MNHNS and CDR2 is SASEGT. CDR3 length: 15 amino acids. The V gene end was trimmed by 1 base and the J gene end by 4 bases; junction bases not matched to a gene: 2. CDR3 region: CASSEGLAGEYEQYF. Written as DNA, the CDR3 is TGTGCCAGCAGTGAAGGACTAGCGGGGGAATACGAGCAGTACTTC.